One sample yielded the 8 T cell receptor beta chains listed below, sequenced in a study of blood T cell repertoires in COVID-19. Sequenced by immunoSEQ multiplex PCR; TCRdb stores in-frame clones only, minus some. The table has more than 85,000 clones, approximately 82% seen once. The sequenced sample consisted of peripheral blood. These receptors all come from a man between 60 and 75 years old with acute or convalescent COVID-19.

J is TRBJ1-1 and V is TRBV6-6, with D possibly matching TRBD1 (6 bases). Germline CDR1 is MNHNY and CDR2 is SVGAGI (reference sequence). The CDR3 is 15 residues long. Trimming took 4 bases from V and 1 from J, leaving 13 bases between them. The CDR3 loop is CASSFFRDTNTEAFF. CDR3 sequence (DNA): TGTGCCAGCAGTTTCTTCCGGGACACGAACACTGAAGCTTTCTTT.

The chain uses TRBV3-1 (or the pseudogene TRBV3-2) and TRBJ1-2, with 8 bases fitting TRBD1. J gave up 4 bases and V 8 bases, and 3 bases lay outside the gene matches. The V gene's germline CDR1 is LGHDT and CDR2 YNNKEL (reference sequence). CDR3 length: 12 amino acids. For the CDR3, the DNA is TGTGCCAGCCAGGGGGCGGGCTATGGCTACACCTTC. The encoded protein is CASQGAGYGYTF.

CDR3 nucleotide sequence: TGCGCCAGCACTGAAGGACTAGAATCGTACAATGAGCAGTTCTTC. Residues: CASTEGLESYNEQFF. The V gene is TRBV10-2, the J gene TRBJ2-1; 7 bases map to TRBD2. The germline V gene has CDR1 WSHSY and CDR2 SAAADI. With V trimmed by 7 bases and J by 4 bases, 10 bases remained unmatched. There are 15 residues in the CDR3.

The chain has TRBV7-8 and TRBJ2-3; 7 bases map to TRBD1. Trimming removed 3 bases from V and 5 bases from J; junction bases left unmatched: 11. The CDR3 is 16 amino acids. Germline V gives CDR1 SGHVS, CDR2 FQNEAQ. The CDR3 coding sequence is TGTGCCAGCAGCTTGCTGGGACAGCAGAATTTAGATACGCAGTATTTT. Amino acid sequence: CASSLLGQQNLDTQYF.

In DNA form, the CDR3 reads TGTGCCAGCAGCGTATTTACTAGCGGGGGGTACAATGAGCAGTTCTTC. Its protein is CASSVFTSGGYNEQFF. The chain links TRBV9 to TRBJ2-1; 12 bases are shared with TRBD2. Per germline, CDR1 SGDLS and CDR2 YYNGEE. CDR3 length: 16 residues. J was trimmed by 4 bases and V by 1 base; bases with no gene match: 3.

The chain joins TRBV7-9 to TRBJ2-3; TRBD2 might be the D (6 bases). Germline values: CDR1 SEHNR, CDR2 FQNEAQ (reference sequence). This CDR3 has 15 residues. V was pared by 5 bases and J by 4 bases, with 16 bases between. The CDR3 region has the DNA TGTGCCAGCAGCCCAAAGGAGGGCCATGCAGATACGCAGTATTTT. Translated: CASSPKEGHADTQYF.

The J gene is TRBJ2-3, the V gene TRBV27, with D possibly matching TRBD1 (5 bases). V gave up 3 bases and J gave up 4 bases, with 8 bases separating them. This CDR3 spans 13 amino acids. CDR1 and CDR2 from the germline V gene are MNHEY and SMNVEV (reference sequence). The CDR3 nucleotides are TGTGCCAGCAGTTTGCAGGGTTCAGATACGCAGTATTTT. Amino acids: CASSLQGSDTQYF.

The V call is TRBV14, the J call TRBJ2-3; either TRBD1 or TRBD2 may fit D (5 bases each). Deletions cut 5 bases from V and 1 base from J, with 13 bases between. CDR3 length: 15 residues. Germline V gene sequence: CDR1 SGHDN, CDR2 FVKESK. For the CDR3, the DNA is TGTGCCAGCAGCAAAGGGGAGCGGCGCACAGATACGCAGTATTTT. It is translated as CASSKGERRTDTQYF.